The rows below give T cell receptor beta chains drawn from one sample of a study of T cells in localized non-small cell lung cancer. Clones were sequenced by immunoSEQ multiplex PCR, and TCRdb holds only the in-frame ones, with some missing. The table lists 2,900 or so clones, roughly a third of them singletons. This material consisted of normal lung tissue next to the tumor, taken before any cancer treatment. The receptors come from a man aged 40 to 70 with stage I lung adenocarcinoma. Each CDR3 is given with its conserved first and last residue.

CDR3 length,V gene,J gene,CDR3 protein
15,TRBV25-1,TRBJ2-5,CASSEYGTAQETQYF
13,TRBV2,TRBJ2-5,CASTGDAQETQYF
16,TRBV6-8,TRBJ1-6,CASRPRGSSYNSPLHF
14,TRBV11-3,TRBJ2-1,CASSPRGDSNEQFF
15,TRBV19,TRBJ2-1,CATSGRAGRNNEQFF
15,TRBV18,TRBJ2-5,CASSPSNGRTKTQYF
14,TRBV19,TRBJ2-7,CASKGQGYTNEQYF
18,TRBV7-5,TRBJ2-7,CASSPPRRQGAYLYEQYF
11,TRBV12-5,TRBJ2-7,CASGLQPEQYF
16,TRBV7-7,TRBJ1-3,CASSLAGSNSGNTIYF
13,TRBV10-2,TRBJ1-5,CASTGTHNQPQHF
13,TRBV6-8,TRBJ1-1,CASRRQMNTEAFF
14,TRBV11-3,TRBJ1-1,CASSPLTGAIQAFF
13,TRBV19,TRBJ2-1,CASSIRTYNEQFF
16,TRBV18,TRBJ1-2,CASSPNTGTANYGYTF
18,TRBV6-7,TRBJ2-2,CASSARPVVGGLEGELFF
13,TRBV6-8,TRBJ1-1,CASRPGPYTEAFF
18,TRBV12-2,TRBJ2-1,CASRLHLGWSFAYNEQFF
16,TRBV11-3,TRBJ2-2,CASSFWAGGNTGELFF
16,TRBV4-1,TRBJ2-5,CASSQEGQGVLGTQYF
16,TRBV18,TRBJ2-5,CASSRLAGGFQETQYF
16,TRBV11-3,TRBJ2-3,CASSLPAGALTDTQYF
14,TRBV15,TRBJ1-1,CATSGDREDTEAFF
13,TRBV10-2,TRBJ2-7,CASRSGRNYEQYF
14,TRBV11-3,TRBJ2-7,CASSIQGPSYEQYF
16,TRBV11-3,TRBJ1-3,CASSLKYGLSGNTIYF
19,TRBV28,TRBJ2-1,CASTKTTSYRGLRYNEQFF